These T cell receptor beta chains were read from a single sample in a study of T-cell memory formation after mild COVID-19. TCRdb ran MiXCR on the 5' RACE reads and lists one entry per CDR3 protein. The sample has fewer than 450,000 distinct CDR3 sequences; approximately 21% are singletons. The sample was PBMCs or a T cell subset sorted from them (not recorded which). The source of these receptors is an adult woman who had mild COVID-19 (a few samples of this study predate the infection). Cell type and time point are not known. The CDR3 runs from the conserved cysteine through the conserved F or W. D genes are given only for firm matches. Where a row states a size, it is once, few, many or the class of an expanded clone; other rows omit it.

clone size	V gene	D gene	J gene	CDR3 DNA	CDR3 protein
NA	TRBV14	NA	TRBJ1-1	TGTGCCAGCAGCTTCCTGGACAGAGCTGAAGCTTTCTTT	CASSFLDRAEAFF
few	TRBV7-2	NA	TRBJ2-5	TGTGCCAGCAGCTCGTACGGGGAGACCCAGTACTTC	CASSSYGETQYF
few	TRBV5-1	NA	TRBJ2-3	TGCGCCAGCAGCTTACGGGGGCTCACAGATACGCAGTATTTT	CASSLRGLTDTQYF
few	TRBV7-2	NA	TRBJ1-2	TGTGCCAGCAGTACCGGGCCGCCGTATGGCTACACCTTC	CASSTGPPYGYTF
few	TRBV20-1	TRBD2	TRBJ2-5	TGCAGTGCTAGTCTAGCGGGGTTCCAAGAGACCCAGTACTTC	CSASLAGFQETQYF
many	TRBV7-9	TRBD1	TRBJ1-2	TGTGCCAGCAGCTTGGCAGGGGGAAGAGGTGGCTACACCTTC	CASSLAGGRGGYTF
once	TRBV3-1	NA	TRBJ2-1	TGTGCCAGCAGCCGAAGGGGGGGCGGCCATGAGCAGTTCTTC	CASSRRGGGHEQFF
many	TRBV12-3/TRBV12-4	NA	TRBJ2-1	TGTGCCAGCAGTTACAGCAGGTCGCAGTTCTTC	CASSYSRSQFF
NA	TRBV12-3/TRBV12-4	NA	TRBJ2-1	TGTGCCAGCATTCTCCTTGGGAATGAGCAGTTCTTC	CASILLGNEQFF
NA	TRBV12-2	NA	TRBJ2-1	TGTGCAAGTCGCTATACCCCAGCGGGTCGAGGGTACAATGAGCAGTTCTTC	CASRYTPAGRGYNEQFF
few	TRBV12-3/TRBV12-4	NA	TRBJ1-6	TGTGCCAGCAGCCCGGACGGAGGAGGGTCACCCCTCCACTTT	CASSPDGGGSPLHF
few	TRBV6-2/TRBV6-3	NA	TRBJ1-1	TGTGCCAGCAGTCCTGACAGAACCATGAACACTGAAGCTTTCTTT	CASSPDRTMNTEAFF
NA	TRBV29-1	TRBD2	TRBJ2-7	TGCAGCGCGGGACTAGCGGGGAGCGAGCAGTACTTC	CSAGLAGSEQYF
few	TRBV15	NA	TRBJ1-2	TGTGCCACCAGCAGAGAAAACACTAACTATGGCTACACCTTC	CATSRENTNYGYTF
NA	TRBV20-1	NA	TRBJ2-7	TGCAGTGCTAGAGTCGGAAGAACCTACGAGCAGTACTTC	CSARVGRTYEQYF
NA	TRBV14	TRBD2	TRBJ2-1	TGTGCCAGCAGCCGATGGCCTCGGGAGGCTAGAGGGGAGCAGTTCTTC	CASSRWPREARGEQFF
NA	TRBV20-1	TRBD2	TRBJ2-3	TGCAGTGCTAGGGGCGAGCCCCCTAGCGGGGGGATAGATACGCAGTATTTT	CSARGEPPSGGIDTQYF
few	TRBV24-1	TRBD1	TRBJ1-2	TGTGCCACCAGTGAACCGGGACAGGGACGAGTAGGCTACACCTTC	CATSEPGQGRVGYTF
few	TRBV24-1	NA	TRBJ2-3	TGTGCCACCAGTGATGGTTCGCGGACCAGCACAGATACGCAGTATTTT	CATSDGSRTSTDTQYF
NA	TRBV6-4	NA	TRBJ1-2	TGTGCCAGCAGTCCAGGGATGGCCTATGGCTACACCTTC	CASSPGMAYGYTF
NA	TRBV7-9	NA	TRBJ2-1	TGTGCCAGCAGCTCCGGGGTAGACAATGAGCAGTTCTTC	CASSSGVDNEQFF
NA	TRBV12-3/TRBV12-4	NA	TRBJ2-7	TGTGCCAGCAGTTTCAATGGCGGTTCCGAGCAGTACTTC	CASSFNGGSEQYF
few	TRBV29-1	NA	TRBJ2-1	TGCAGCCCCCGGATCCTCTCCTACAATGAGCAGTTCTTC	CSPRILSYNEQFF
few	TRBV20-1	NA	TRBJ2-5	TGCAGTGCTAGACTGGGGGCGCAGGAGACCCAGTACTTC	CSARLGAQETQYF
NA	TRBV6-5	TRBD1	TRBJ2-7	TGTGCCAGCAGTCAAAGGACAGGGGGGTACGAGCAGTACTTC	CASSQRTGGYEQYF
few	TRBV24-1	NA	TRBJ2-1	TGTGCCACCCGAGTGACCCCGCCGGCTAATCTAACCTACAATGAGCAGTTCTTC	CATRVTPPANLTYNEQFF
NA	TRBV7-2	NA	TRBJ2-2	TGTGCCAGCAGCTTAGACGGGGCTGGCACCGGGGAGCTGTTTTTT	CASSLDGAGTGELFF
few	TRBV5-6	NA	TRBJ1-1	TGTGCCAGCAGCCCCCCCACACCCCTAAGGAACACTGAAGCTTTCTTT	CASSPPTPLRNTEAFF
NA	TRBV7-2	TRBD2	TRBJ2-7	TGTGCCAGCAGCCCGAATAGCGGGTCAGGCGAGCAGTACTTC	CASSPNSGSGEQYF